The rows below give T cell receptor beta chains drawn from one sample of a study of blood T cells in healthy people across ages. TCRdb reprocessed the 5' RACE reads via MiXCR and lists one record per CDR3 protein. The sample includes about 1.6 million distinct CDR3 sequences, around 35% of them seen just once. Sequenced sample: blood. These receptors were obtained from a young woman in good health. Each CDR3 is given with its conserved first and last residue. D genes are given only for firm matches. Expanded clones are given a class, and other clones once, few, many or no size at all.

- TRBJ2-1 TRBV6-1 TRBD2 CASSEEIIAGYNEQFF TGTGCCAGCAGTGAAGAAATAATAGCGGGATACAATGAGCAGTTCTTC
- TRBJ2-2 TRBV6-1 - CASSETRGGELFF TGTGCCAGCAGTGAAACCCGGGGTGGGGAGCTGTTTTTT
many TRBJ2-7 TRBV27 - CASRGRSYEQYF TGTGCCAGCAGGGGTCGCTCCTACGAGCAGTACTTC
- TRBJ2-1 TRBV27 TRBD1 CASVGTGYNEQFF TGTGCCAGCGTAGGGACAGGGTACAATGAGCAGTTCTTC
many TRBJ2-7 TRBV29-1 TRBD2 CSVKTSVSYEQYF TGCAGCGTTAAGACTAGCGTCTCCTACGAGCAGTACTTC
few TRBJ2-1 TRBV19 TRBD2 CASSIWVAGGRGSEQFF TGTGCCAGTAGTATTTGGGTAGCGGGAGGACGTGGGAGTGAGCAGTTCTTC
- TRBJ2-1 TRBV11-3 TRBD1 CASSLSGTGHNEQFF TGTGCCAGCAGCTTATCCGGGACAGGGCACAATGAGCAGTTCTTC
- TRBJ2-3 TRBV2 - CASRISLISTDTQYF TGTGCCAGCAGGATTTCATTGATCAGCACAGATACGCAGTATTTT
many TRBJ1-4 TRBV6-1 - CASREGGLGLFF TGTGCCAGCCGCGAGGGGGGCTTAGGTCTGTTTTTT
- TRBJ2-1 TRBV12-3/TRBV12-4 TRBD2 CASSLELGGGASYNEQFF TGTGCCAGCAGTTTAGAACTCGGCGGGGGGGCCTCCTACAATGAGCAGTTCTTC
- TRBJ2-7 TRBV7-2 - CASSEKQGGGYEQYF TGTGCCAGCTCAGAAAAACAGGGCGGCGGGTACGAGCAGTACTTC
few TRBJ2-1 TRBV28 - CASSNAGTWFF TGTGCCAGCAGTAACGCGGGGACGTGGTTCTTC
few TRBJ2-1 TRBV7-8 TRBD2 CASSSRREGYNEQFF TGTGCCAGCAGCTCCCGCCGGGAGGGGTACAATGAGCAGTTCTTC
- TRBJ2-5 TRBV20-1 - CSASSLQETQYF TGCAGTGCCAGCTCCTTACAAGAGACCCAGTACTTC
- TRBJ2-7 TRBV30 - CAWTGTNSYEQYF TGTGCCTGGACAGGGACGAATTCCTACGAGCAGTACTTC
few TRBJ2-7 TRBV4-1 TRBD1 CASSQDPGTGYEQYF TGCGCCAGCAGCCAAGATCCTGGGACAGGCTACGAGCAGTACTTC
- TRBJ2-1 TRBV18 - CASSPRGVEQFF TGTGCCAGCTCACCACGAGGGGTTGAGCAGTTCTTC
- TRBJ2-5 TRBV3-1 - CASSLEPLGASETQYF TGTGCCAGCAGCTTGGAGCCTCTAGGGGCCAGTGAGACCCAGTACTTC
few TRBJ2-1 TRBV12-3/TRBV12-4 TRBD2 CASSLTSGRSSYNEQFF TGTGCCAGCAGTCTGACTAGCGGGCGTAGCTCCTACAATGAGCAGTTCTTC
- TRBJ2-1 TRBV6-1 TRBD2 CASSRLAGIPLESYNEQFF TGTGCCAGCAGCCGACTAGCGGGGATTCCCCTCGAATCCTACAATGAGCAGTTCTTC
many TRBJ1-1 TRBV7-9 - CASSLGYTEAFF TGTGCCAGCAGCTTGGGTTACACTGAAGCTTTCTTT
- TRBJ1-5 TRBV19 - CASSMDRNQPQHF TGTGCCAGTAGTATGGACCGCAATCAGCCCCAGCATTTT
few TRBJ2-5 TRBV9 - CASSPGEGGTQYF TGTGCCAGCAGCCCCGGTGAGGGAGGGACCCAGTACTTC
many TRBJ2-1 TRBV29-1 - CSVENHLYNEQFF TGCAGCGTTGAGAACCACCTATACAATGAGCAGTTCTTC
many TRBJ2-3 TRBV4-2 TRBD1 CASSTRTGGTDTQYF TGTGCCAGCAGCACCCGGACAGGGGGCACAGATACGCAGTATTTT
few TRBJ1-1 TRBV5-1 TRBD1 CASSLDNSGQGEQAFF TGCGCCAGCAGCCTAGATAATTCGGGACAGGGTGAACAAGCTTTCTTT
many TRBJ1-2 TRBV20-1 - CSAKWDKGLSGYTF TGCAGTGCTAAGTGGGACAAGGGGTTGAGCGGCTACACCTTC
- TRBJ1-2 TRBV6-5 TRBD1 CASSQPRTGGAGYTF TGTGCCAGCAGTCAGCCCCGGACAGGGGGCGCGGGCTACACCTTC
many TRBJ1-4 TRBV3-1 - CASSPFGGSGDEKLFF TGTGCCAGCAGCCCATTCGGGGGGAGCGGTGATGAAAAACTGTTTTTT
- TRBJ1-3 TRBV20-1 - CSAWDGSSGNTIYF TGCAGTGCTTGGGACGGTAGCTCTGGAAACACCATATATTTT
- TRBJ2-1 TRBV5-5 - CASSLVGQAKIYNEQFF TGTGCCAGCAGCTTGGTGGGGCAGGCAAAGATATACAATGAGCAGTTCTTC
few TRBJ2-5 TRBV20-1 TRBD2 CSAREGAGGPRETQYF TGCAGTGCTAGAGAAGGAGCGGGAGGGCCTCGAGAGACCCAGTACTTC
- TRBJ1-3 TRBV4-1 - CASSQVGTFLSGNTIYF TGCGCCAGCAGCCAAGTCGGGACATTCCTTTCTGGAAACACCATATATTTT
few TRBJ2-7 TRBV5-1 - CASSSNRAYEQYF TGCGCCAGCAGCTCGAATCGGGCCTACGAGCAGTACTTC
many TRBJ2-3 TRBV7-2 - CASSLAPLGGGADTQYF TGTGCCAGCAGCTTAGCACCTCTAGGTGGGGGGGCGGATACGCAGTATTTT
- TRBJ2-1 TRBV29-1 TRBD2 CSAGRYSGTRFF TGCAGCGCAGGGAGATATAGCGGGACCCGGTTCTTC
- TRBJ1-2 TRBV2 - CASSVGLTGADGYTF TGTGCCAGCAGTGTGGGGTTGACAGGTGCAGATGGCTACACCTTC
- TRBJ2-3 TRBV5-6 TRBD2 CASSLDGLATSDTQYF TGTGCCAGCAGCTTGGATGGACTAGCGACTTCAGATACGCAGTATTTT
- TRBJ2-1 TRBV5-8 - CASSSGESFYNEQFF TGTGCCAGCAGCTCTGGGGAGTCTTTCTACAATGAGCAGTTCTTC
many TRBJ2-3 TRBV20-1 - CSASDLNTDTQYF TGCAGTGCTAGTGACCTAAACACAGATACGCAGTATTTT
few TRBJ2-1 TRBV20-1 - CSARDGQSSYNEQFF TGCAGTGCTAGAGACGGGCAGAGCTCCTACAATGAGCAGTTCTTC
- TRBJ1-1 TRBV10-3 - CAISYDIMNTEAFF TGTGCCATCAGTTATGATATAATGAACACTGAAGCTTTCTTT
- TRBJ1-2 TRBV7-9 - CASSSPTREGYTF TGTGCCAGCAGCTCGCCTACCAGGGAGGGCTACACCTTC
- TRBJ2-7 TRBV9 - CASSRDGITYEQYF TGTGCCAGCAGCCGGGACGGCATTACCTACGAGCAGTACTTC
few TRBJ1-4 TRBV7-3 TRBD1 CASSQRGRPNEKLFF TGTGCCAGCAGCCAAAGGGGGCGGCCTAATGAAAAACTGTTTTTT
- TRBJ1-2 TRBV7-6 - CASSLGGRQDYGYTF TGTGCCAGCAGCTTGGGGGGGCGGCAGGATTATGGCTACACCTTC
many TRBJ2-7 TRBV9 - CASSPHRGSYEQYF TGTGCCAGCAGCCCCCACCGGGGGAGCTACGAGCAGTACTTC